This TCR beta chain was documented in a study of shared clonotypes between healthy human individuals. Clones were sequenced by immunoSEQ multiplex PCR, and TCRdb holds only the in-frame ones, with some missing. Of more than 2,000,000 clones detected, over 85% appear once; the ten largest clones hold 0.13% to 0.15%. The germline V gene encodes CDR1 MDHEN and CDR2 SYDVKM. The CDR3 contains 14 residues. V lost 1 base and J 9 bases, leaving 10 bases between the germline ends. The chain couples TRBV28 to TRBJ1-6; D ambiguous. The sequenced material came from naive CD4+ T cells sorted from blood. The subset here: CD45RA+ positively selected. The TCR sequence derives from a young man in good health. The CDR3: CASSLSLEVSPLHF. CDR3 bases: TGTGCCAGCAGTTTATCCCTGGAAGTTTCACCCCTCCACTTT.